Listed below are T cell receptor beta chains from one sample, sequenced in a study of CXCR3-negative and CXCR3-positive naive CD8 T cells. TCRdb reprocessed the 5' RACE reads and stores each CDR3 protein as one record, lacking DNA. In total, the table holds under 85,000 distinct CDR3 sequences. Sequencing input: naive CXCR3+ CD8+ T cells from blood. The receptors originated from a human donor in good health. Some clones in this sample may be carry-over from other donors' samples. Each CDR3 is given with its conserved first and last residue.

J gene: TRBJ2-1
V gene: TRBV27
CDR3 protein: CASSSAGTSLEQFF

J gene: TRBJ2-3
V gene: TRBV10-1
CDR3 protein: CASSGPESPFTSTDTQYF

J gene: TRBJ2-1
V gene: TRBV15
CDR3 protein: CATSLRLAGAGDEQFF

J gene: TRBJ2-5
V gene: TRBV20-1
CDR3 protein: CSARDGRTEQETQYF

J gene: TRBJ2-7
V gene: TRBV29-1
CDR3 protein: CSARGDPYEQYF

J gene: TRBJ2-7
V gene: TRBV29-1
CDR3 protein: CSVQQKGPYEQYF

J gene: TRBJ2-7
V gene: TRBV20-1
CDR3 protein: CSARALAGAPGNSYEQYF

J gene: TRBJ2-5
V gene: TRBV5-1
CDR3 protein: CASSLNRNQETQYF

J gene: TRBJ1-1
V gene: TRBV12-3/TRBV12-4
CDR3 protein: CASSLELNTEAFF

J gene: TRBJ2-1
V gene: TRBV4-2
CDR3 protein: CASSRGTNEQFF

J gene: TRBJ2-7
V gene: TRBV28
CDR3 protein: CASSPPRTAAYEQYF

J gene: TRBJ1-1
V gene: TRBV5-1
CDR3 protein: CASSLAAWSEAFF

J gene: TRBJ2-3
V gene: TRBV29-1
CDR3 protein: CSVEDPGPRTDTQYF

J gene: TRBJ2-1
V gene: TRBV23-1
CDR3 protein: CASSQCKNRGIF

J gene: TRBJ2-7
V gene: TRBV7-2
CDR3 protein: CASSYTDESYEQYF

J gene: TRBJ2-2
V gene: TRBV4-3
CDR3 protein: CASSQDSGLVVPGELFF

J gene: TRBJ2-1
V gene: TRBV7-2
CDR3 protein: CASSPWTVPPDNEQFF

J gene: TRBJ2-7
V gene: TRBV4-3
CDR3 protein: CASSQDRPGRYYEQYF

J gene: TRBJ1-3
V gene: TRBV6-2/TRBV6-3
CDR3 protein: CASRKDGNTIYF

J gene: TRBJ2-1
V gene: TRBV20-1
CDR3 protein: CSASLGLAGDYNEQFF

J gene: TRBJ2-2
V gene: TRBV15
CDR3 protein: CATSRRKQNTGELFF

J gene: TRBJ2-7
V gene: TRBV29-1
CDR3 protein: CSVVVEAYEQYF